The 12 T cell receptor beta chains below come from one sample, sequenced in a study of T cell changes during pregnancy in multiple sclerosis. The data were produced by immunoSEQ multiplex PCR, yet TCRdb's version contains in-frame clones alone and is incomplete. The table records 50,000 to 65,000 clones, 85% to 95% of them present only once. The sample in question was CD8+ T cells from peripheral blood mononuclear cells, obtained in the second trimester of pregnancy. Receptor source: a female donor with multiple sclerosis, enrolled in a pregnancy study.

The CDR3, as DNA: TGTGCCAGCAGCCTTCGACCCCGACTAGATGAGCAGTTCTTC. Protein product: CASSLRPRLDEQFF. This chain joins TRBV11-2 and TRBJ2-1, with D possibly being TRBD2 (6 bases). The CDR3 contains 14 residues. Germline V gene data show CDR1 as SGHAT and CDR2 as FQNNGV. Between the trimmed V and J ends, which lost 5 bases and 8 bases, there was a span of 16 bases.

This sequence joins TRBV27 and TRBJ2-7; 10 nucleotides agree with TRBD2. Germline lookup yields CDR1 MNHEY and CDR2 SMNVEV (reference sequence). CDR3 length equals 17 residues. V lost 6 bases and J lost 3; bases outside the gene matches: 14. CDR3 bases: TGTGCCAGCAGCCCCTCCCCACGACTAGCGGGTTTCTACGAGCAGTACTTC. Encoded protein: CASSPSPRLAGFYEQYF.

The chain recombines TRBV7-9 with TRBJ2-2, with TRBD2 matching over 11 bases. The length of the CDR3 is 16 residues. The J segment lost 5 bases and the V segment lost 3 bases, leaving 5 bases of the junction unmatched. The germline CDR1 and CDR2 sequences are SEHNR and FQNEAQ (reference sequence). Here the CDR3 reads CASSFSGRAPTGELFF. CDR3 DNA: TGTGCCAGCAGCTTTAGCGGGAGGGCTCCAACCGGGGAGCTGTTTTTT.

This sequence joins TRBV28 and TRBJ2-7; 7 bases line up with TRBD1. The CDR3 has 12 residues. Germline V gene sequence: CDR1 MDHEN, CDR2 SYDVKM. The ends lost 8 bases at V and 7 bases at J; junction bases unmatched: 8. Written as DNA, the CDR3 is TGTGCCAGCGAGGACAGGTCGGGGGAGCAGTACTTC. Translation gives CASEDRSGEQYF.

This chain connects TRBV2 to TRBJ2-5; 10 bases match TRBD2. The length of the CDR3 is 15 residues. With V trimmed by 10 bases and J by 0 bases, 8 bases remained unmatched. Germline V gene lookup returns CDR1 SNHLY and CDR2 FYNNEI. The chain's CDR3 is CATAETSGYQETQYF. In DNA, the CDR3 is TGTGCCACCGCCGAGACTAGCGGGTACCAAGAGACCCAGTACTTC.

The gene calls are TRBV7-3 and TRBJ2-2, with 7 bases identical to TRBD1. The CDR3 sequence is 14 residues long. The ends lost 2 bases at V and 6 bases at J; junction bases unmatched: 3. CDR1 and CDR2 from the germline V gene are SGHTA and FQGTGA. CDR3 nucleotide sequence: TGTGCCAGCAGCTTAGAGGGGGCCTCCGGGGAGCTGTTTTTT. It codes for CASSLEGASGELFF.

The chain uses TRBV6-1 and TRBJ1-1; 8 bases line up with TRBD1. The CDR3 is 16 amino acids. With V trimmed by 0 bases and J by 1 base, 4 bases remained unmatched. Germline assignment: CDR1 MNHNS and CDR2 SASEGT. Here the CDR3 DNA reads TGTGCCAGCAGTGAAGCGCTTGGGACAGGGAACACTGAAGCTTTCTTT. This sequence encodes CASSEALGTGNTEAFF.

The chain carries TRBV28 and TRBJ2-7; D is unclear. Germline values: CDR1 MDHEN, CDR2 SYDVKM. V gave up 3 bases and J gave up 6 bases, with 9 bases separating them. This CDR3 is built from 12 residues. The CDR3: CASSFGTAEQYF. DNA of the CDR3: TGTGCCAGCAGTTTCGGTACAGCCGAGCAGTACTTC.

The V gene is TRBV4-3, the J gene TRBJ2-6; D perhaps matches TRBD1 (5 bases). This CDR3 has 16 residues. Germline CDR1 LGHNA, CDR2 YSLEER. V was pared by 0 bases and J by 0 bases, with 6 bases between. The CDR3 loop is CASSQEQGSGANVLTF. DNA of the CDR3: TGCGCCAGCAGCCAAGAGCAGGGCTCTGGGGCCAACGTCCTGACTTTC.

The chain recombines TRBV10-3 with TRBJ2-1; 8 positions match TRBD2. This CDR3 spans 15 amino acids. The germline gives CDR1 ENHRY, CDR2 SYGVKD. J was trimmed by 8 bases and V by 0 bases; bases with no gene match: 6. The CDR3 coding sequence is TGTGCCATCAGTGAGTCGGGCGGGAGGCGGTATGAGCAGTTCTTC. As protein: CAISESGGRRYEQFF.

CDR3 DNA: TGCGCCAGCAGCTTGGCCCGGGGGGGATCCTACGAGCAGTACTTC. Translation gives CASSLARGGSYEQYF. The V call is TRBV5-1, the J call TRBJ2-7; 8 bases fit TRBD2. V lost 0 bases, J lost 1 base, and 3 bases stayed unmatched. The CDR3 contains 15 residues. The V gene's germline CDR1 is SGHRS and CDR2 YFSETQ.

The V gene is TRBV7-9, the J gene TRBJ2-7, with a weak D call TRBD2 (6 bases). The germline V and J ends were trimmed by 0 bases and 7 bases, with 13 bases remaining between them. CDR1 and CDR2 from the germline V gene are SEHNR and FQNEAQ (reference sequence). The CDR3 loop spans 14 amino acids. The CDR3 reads CASSLAGRLEEQYF. CDR3 DNA: TGTGCCAGCAGCTTAGCAGGGAGGTTAGAAGAGCAGTACTTC.